The present T cell receptor beta chain was sequenced within a study of blood T cell repertoires in COVID-19. In the study overall: COVID-19 samples, acute and convalescent, were from the United States, Italy and Spain.

In the authors' workflow: Estimated nucleated cell counts came from reference gene primer amplification. Profiling relied on immunoSEQ multiplex PCR, and the TCRdb table lists in-frame clones only, not all of them. The V and J calls and clone size come from that table; D and trimming were worked out from the DNA. The sample has approximately 220,000 clones, about nine tenths seen once; the top ten hold 3% to 4.5%. In this sample, this clone turned up many times. Source material: PBMCs or T cells enriched from blood (not recorded which). The sequence derives from a woman aged 40-49 years with acute COVID-19.

In DNA form, the CDR3 reads TGTGCCAGCAGCTTCCGCCGGGGCACTGAAGCTTTCTTT. As protein: CASSFRRGTEAFF. J is TRBJ1-1 and V is TRBV7-6; D is unresolved. The CDR3 consists of 13 residues. V dropped 3 bases and J dropped 4 bases, with 9 bases sitting between them. CDR1 SGHVS and CDR2 FNYEAQ come from the germline V gene.